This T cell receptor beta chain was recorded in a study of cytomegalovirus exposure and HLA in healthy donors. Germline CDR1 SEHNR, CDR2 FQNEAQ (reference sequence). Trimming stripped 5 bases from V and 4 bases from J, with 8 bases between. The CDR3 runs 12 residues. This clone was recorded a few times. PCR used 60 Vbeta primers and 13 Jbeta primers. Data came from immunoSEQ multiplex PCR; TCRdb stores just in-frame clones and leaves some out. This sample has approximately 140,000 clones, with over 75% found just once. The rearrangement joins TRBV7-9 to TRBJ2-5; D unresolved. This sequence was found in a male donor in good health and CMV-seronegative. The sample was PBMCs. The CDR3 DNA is TGTGCCAGCAGCCTCCGTGTAGAGACCCAGTACTTC. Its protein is CASSLRVETQYF.